This TCR beta chain was observed in a study of Graves' ophthalmopathy and Graves' hyperthyroidism. Study conclusions and caveats: In blood appeared most of the expanded thyroid clonotypes whose frequency exceeded 0.001. Predictions made by the model for ophthalmopathy progression reached approximately 70% sensitivity and around 72% specificity.

As to this clonotype: Its antigen is as yet unknown.

The CDR3 has 14 amino acids. Germline CDR1 MNHEY, CDR2 SVGAGI. Trimming removed 5 bases from V and 2 bases from J, with 12 bases in between. The TCR beta CDR3 regions underwent amplification from RNA transcripts. HTBI primers served in a first-round RT-PCR, which a second-round multiplex PCR followed. TCRdb independently ran MiXCR on the multiplex PCR reads; one entry per CDR3 protein. The table shows hundreds of thousands of distinct CDR3 sequences, with 45% to 55% occurring only once. Other autoimmune diseases, uncontrolled infections, pregnancy or lactation ruled patients out of participation. Orbital computed tomography and thyroid ultrasound, along with TRAb, serum thyroxine and clinical symptoms, underpinned diagnosis.

The chain recombines TRBV6-5 with TRBJ1-2; D is uncertain. This sequence was found in an adult man with Graves' ophthalmopathy. Specimen: peripheral blood. The CDR3 sequence is CASSSSVRNYGYTF. In nucleotides, the CDR3 is TGTGCCAGCAGTAGCAGCGTTAGAAACTATGGCTACACCTTC.